The clone carrying this T cell receptor beta chain appeared a few times. Its antigen is still unknown. It was considered stable Graves' hyperthyroidism when ophthalmopathy did not progress within 18 months. Subjects aged 18 to 65 presented with newly diagnosed hyperthyroidism of less than 2 months' duration. Exclusion followed for patients with uncontrolled infection, other autoimmune disease, pregnancy or lactation. Germline CDR1 KGHDR, CDR2 SFDVKD. Trimming took 4 bases from V and 4 from J; bases not matched to a gene: 10. The CDR3 runs to 17 residues. This entry comes from a study of T cells in Graves' hyperthyroidism and ophthalmopathy. Study results and limitations: Appearing also in blood were most of the thyroid clonotypes expanded above 0.001.

Researchers amplified the TCR beta CDR3 regions from RNA transcripts. A set of HTBI primers served as the primers for a first-round RT-PCR of the TCR CDR3. Each CDR3 protein gets one entry after TCRdb re-called the multiplex PCR reads with MiXCR. This sample has about 210,000 distinct CDR3 sequences, with roughly 18% found just once. Material: blood. The TCR sequence derives from a man between 40 and 49 years old with Graves' hyperthyroidism. The chain has TRBV24-1 and TRBJ2-1, with 9 nucleotides matching TRBD1. The CDR3 reads CATSEPSGTGRYNEQFF. CDR3 bases: TGTGCCACCAGTGAGCCCTCCGGGACAGGGCGTTACAATGAGCAGTTCTTC.